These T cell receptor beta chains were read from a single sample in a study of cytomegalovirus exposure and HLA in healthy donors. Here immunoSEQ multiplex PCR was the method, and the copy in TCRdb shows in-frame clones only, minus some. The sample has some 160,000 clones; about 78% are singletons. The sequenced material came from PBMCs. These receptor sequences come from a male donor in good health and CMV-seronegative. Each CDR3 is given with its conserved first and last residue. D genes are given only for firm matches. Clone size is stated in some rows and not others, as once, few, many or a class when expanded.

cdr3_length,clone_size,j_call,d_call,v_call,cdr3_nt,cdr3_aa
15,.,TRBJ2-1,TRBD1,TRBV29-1,TGCAGCGTTGAGGGGGACAGCAACTCCTACAATGAGCAGTTCTTC,CSVEGDSNSYNEQFF
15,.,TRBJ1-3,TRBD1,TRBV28,TGTGCCAGCAGACCAGACAGGGGGCTTGGAAACACCATATATTTT,CASRPDRGLGNTIYF
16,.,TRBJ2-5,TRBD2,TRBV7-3,TGTGCCAGCAGCCCCACCCCCGGACTAGCGGAAGAGACCCAGTACTTC,CASSPTPGLAEETQYF
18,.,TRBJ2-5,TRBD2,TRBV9,TGTGCCAGCAGCGCCCAGGTTCCGGGACTAGCGACTCAAGAGACCCAGTACTTC,CASSAQVPGLATQETQYF
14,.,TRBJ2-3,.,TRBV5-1,TGCGCCAGCAGCTTGGCAGGAAGCACAGATACGCAGTATTTT,CASSLAGSTDTQYF
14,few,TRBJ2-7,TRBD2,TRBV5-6,TGTGCCAGCAGCTTTGGCGGGAGGGCCGAAGAGCAGTACTTC,CASSFGGRAEEQYF
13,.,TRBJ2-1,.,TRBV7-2,TGTGCCAGCAGCGCGAACCTCGACAATGAGCAGTTCTTC,CASSANLDNEQFF
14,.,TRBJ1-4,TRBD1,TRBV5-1,TGCGCCAGCAGCACGGGACAGTCAAATGAAAAACTGTTTTTT,CASSTGQSNEKLFF
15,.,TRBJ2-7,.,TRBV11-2,TGTGCCAGCAGCTTAGTTCCGGGACTGGGCTACGAGCAGTACTTC,CASSLVPGLGYEQYF
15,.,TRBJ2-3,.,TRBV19,TGTGCCAGTAGTATACGGGGTGGGAGCACAGATACGCAGTATTTT,CASSIRGGSTDTQYF
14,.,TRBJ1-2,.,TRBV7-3,TGTGCCAGCTCCCTGGGAAGTACCGGGGAGGGCTACACCTTC,CASSLGSTGEGYTF
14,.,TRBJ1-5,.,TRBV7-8,TGTGCCAGCAGCTCGTCGTTTGGCAATCAGCCCCAGCATTTT,CASSSSFGNQPQHF
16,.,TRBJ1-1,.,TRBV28,TGTGCCAGCAGTTTTCAGGGAGGGTTGCGGAACACTGAAGCTTTCTTT,CASSFQGGLRNTEAFF
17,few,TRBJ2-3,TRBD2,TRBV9,TGTGCCAGCAGCGTAGGAGGAGCGGGGACTAGCACAGATACGCAGTATTTT,CASSVGGAGTSTDTQYF
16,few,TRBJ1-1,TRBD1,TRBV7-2,TGTGCCAGCAGCCCCGGGACAGGGATTTGGAACACTGAAGCTTTCTTT,CASSPGTGIWNTEAFF
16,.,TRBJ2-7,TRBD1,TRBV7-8,TGTGCCAGCAGCCCCGGAGGAAACAGGGGGGCCTACGAGCAGTACTTC,CASSPGGNRGAYEQYF
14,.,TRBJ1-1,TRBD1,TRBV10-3,TGTGCCATCAGTCCGGGACAGGACAACACTGAAGCTTTCTTT,CAISPGQDNTEAFF
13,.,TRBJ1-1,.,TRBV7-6,TGTGCCAGCAGCCTTACAGAGAGCACTGAAGCTTTCTTT,CASSLTESTEAFF
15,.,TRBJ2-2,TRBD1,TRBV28,TGTGCCAGCAGTCTAGGACAGGACCGAACCGGGGAGCTGTTTTTT,CASSLGQDRTGELFF
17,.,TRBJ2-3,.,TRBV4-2,TGTGCCAGCAGCCAAGGGTTGGCAGGGTCCTTCACAGATACGCAGTATTTT,CASSQGLAGSFTDTQYF
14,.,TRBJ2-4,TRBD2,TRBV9,TGTGCCAGCAGCGCCTCTAGCGGGAGCAACATTCAGTACTTC,CASSASSGSNIQYF
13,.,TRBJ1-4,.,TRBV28,TGTGCCTGCCAGGAGGGTTCGAGCGAAAAACTGTTTTTT,CACQEGSSEKLFF
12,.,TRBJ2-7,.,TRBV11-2,TGTGCCAGCAGCTCGACTAGATACGAGCAGTACTTC,CASSSTRYEQYF
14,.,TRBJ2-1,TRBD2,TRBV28,TGTGCCAGCAGCTCAGCGGGGGGCGGCTATGAGCAGTTCTTC,CASSSAGGGYEQFF
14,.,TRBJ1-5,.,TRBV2,TGTGCCAGCAGTGACAGGGCTAGCAATCAGCCCCAGCATTTT,CASSDRASNQPQHF
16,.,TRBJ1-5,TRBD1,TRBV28,TGTGCCAGCAGTTTTCCAGGGGGGTATAGCAATCAGCCCCAGCATTTT,CASSFPGGYSNQPQHF
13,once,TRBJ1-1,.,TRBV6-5,TGTGCCAGCACCTCCCCGGGAGTAGCTGAAGCTTTCTTT,CASTSPGVAEAFF
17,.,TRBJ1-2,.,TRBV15,TGTGCCACCAGCAGAGATGGAATTCAGACAGTCTCCTATGGCTACACCTTC,CATSRDGIQTVSYGYTF
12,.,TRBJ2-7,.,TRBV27,TGTGCCAGCAGTTTAGGGGGGTCCGAGCAGTACTTC,CASSLGGSEQYF
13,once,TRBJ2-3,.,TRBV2,TGTGCGAGCAGAGGGAGCGGCACAGATACGCAGTATTTT,CASRGSGTDTQYF
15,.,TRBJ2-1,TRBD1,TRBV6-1,TGTGCCAGCAGATCGGGGACAGGGGCCCAGTACGAGCAGTTCTTC,CASRSGTGAQYEQFF
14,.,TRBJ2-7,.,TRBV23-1,TGCGCCAGCAGGACGGGACACCTCCGAGGCGAGCAGTACTTC,CASRTGHLRGEQYF
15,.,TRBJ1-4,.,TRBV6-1,TGTGCCAGCAATGTTGAGGGAGCAACTAATGAAAAACTGTTTTTT,CASNVEGATNEKLFF
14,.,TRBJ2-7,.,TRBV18,TGTGCCAGCTCACCACCGATTTCCAGATACGAGCAGTACTTC,CASSPPISRYEQYF
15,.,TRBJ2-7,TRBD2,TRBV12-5,TGTGCTAGTGGTCCTGGACTAGGCCCTATATACGAGCAGTACTTC,CASGPGLGPIYEQYF
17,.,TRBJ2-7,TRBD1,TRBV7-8,TGTGCCAGCAGCCCCCCCGGGGACAGGGACGCTTCTTACGAGCAGTACTTC,CASSPPGDRDASYEQYF
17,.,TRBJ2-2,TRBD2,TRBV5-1,TGCGCCAGCAGCTTGGCAGCGGGAGGGCCCTACACCGGGGAGCTGTTTTTT,CASSLAAGGPYTGELFF
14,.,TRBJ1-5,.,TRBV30,TGTGCCTGGAACCCGGGAGTAGGTAATCAGCCCCAGCATTTT,CAWNPGVGNQPQHF
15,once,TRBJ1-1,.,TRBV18,TGTGCCAGCTCACCCCTTGACGCAGGGAACACTGAAGCTTTCTTT,CASSPLDAGNTEAFF
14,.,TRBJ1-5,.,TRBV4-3,TGCGCCAGCAGCCAAGGGGGAGGGGGTCAGCCCCAGCATTTT,CASSQGGGGQPQHF